The 21 T cell receptor beta chains given below trace back to one sample, sequenced in a study of blood T cell repertoires in COVID-19. Repertoires were generated with immunoSEQ multiplex PCR, while TCRdb's copy carries only in-frame clones and drops some. Counted here are more than 100,000 clones, approximately 79% occurring once; the ten biggest clones make up 2.4%. Sequences were obtained from PBMCs or T cells enriched from blood (not recorded which). The source is a man aged 40-49 years with acute COVID-19.

The chain carries TRBV11-2 and TRBJ1-1; 8 bases match TRBD1. The ends lost 3 bases at V and 9 bases at J; junction bases unmatched: 9. Per the germline V gene, CDR1 is SGHAT and CDR2 is FQNNGV. The CDR3 covers 14 residues. Here the CDR3 DNA reads TGTGCCAGCAGCTTCGGACAGGGTGAAGAAAAAGCTTTCTTT. As protein: CASSFGQGEEKAFF. The full variable domain, completed using reference TRBV11-2 and TRBJ1-1, is EAGVAQSPRYKIIEKRQSVAFWCNPISGHATLYWYQQILGQGPKLLIQFQNNGVVDDSQLPKDRFSAERLKGVDSTLKIQPAKLEDSAVYLCASSFGQGEEKAFFGQGTRLTVV.

The chain links TRBV13 to TRBJ2-1; the match to TRBD2 covers 8 bases. The ends lost 2 bases at V and 2 bases at J; junction bases unmatched: 5. Germline loops: CDR1 PRHDT, CDR2 FYEKMQ (reference sequence). The length of the CDR3 is 16 residues. The CDR3 loop is CASSLPKGLAYNEQFF. The CDR3 DNA reads as TGTGCCAGCAGCTTACCCAAGGGACTAGCCTACAATGAGCAGTTCTTC.

The J gene is TRBJ2-1, the V gene TRBV4-1; 9 positions agree with TRBD2. CDR3 size: 15 residues. Losses at the gene ends were 4 bases for V and 8 bases for J; bases not matched to a gene: 9. Germline values: CDR1 MGHRA, CDR2 YSYEKL. The CDR3 loop reads CASSPGTSRDHEQFF. Written as DNA, the CDR3 is TGCGCCAGCAGCCCCGGGACTAGCAGGGACCATGAGCAGTTCTTC.

The chain employs TRBV19 and TRBJ1-5, with 8 bases lining up with TRBD1. Germline CDR1 is LNHDA and CDR2 is SQIVND (reference sequence). This CDR3 is built from 14 residues. The J segment lost 6 bases and the V segment lost 6 bases, leaving 7 bases of the junction unmatched. This CDR3 reads CASRDRVVGQPQHF. Written as DNA, the CDR3 is TGTGCCAGTAGGGACAGGGTTGTGGGTCAGCCCCAGCATTTT.

V is TRBV10-3 and J is TRBJ1-1, with 7 bases matching TRBD1. CDR3 length equals 13 residues. Germline V gene data show CDR1 as ENHRY and CDR2 as SYGVKD. V dropped 4 bases and J dropped 1; count of bases not matched to a gene: 0. The DNA for the CDR3 is TGTGCCATCAGTGGGGACAGGAACACTGAAGCTTTCTTT. This translates into CAISGDRNTEAFF.

The V and J genes are TRBV2 and TRBJ1-2; 7 bases are shared with TRBD1. The ends lost 3 bases at V and 4 bases at J; junction bases unmatched: 8. CDR1 SNHLY and CDR2 FYNNEI come from the germline V gene. The CDR3 contains 15 residues. CDR3 nucleotide sequence: TGTGCCAGCAGTGAGGCCGGACAGGTCCCCTATGGCTACACCTTC. Protein sequence: CASSEAGQVPYGYTF.

The chain joins TRBV19 to TRBJ1-4, with TRBD1 matching 7 bases. Germline V lookup: CDR1 LNHDA, CDR2 SQIVND (reference sequence). The CDR3 covers 13 residues. With 4 bases clipped from V and 13 bases from J, the junction kept 9 bases outside the gene matches. The CDR3 protein is CASSTTGSGRLFF. DNA for the CDR3: TGTGCCAGTAGTACGACAGGGAGTGGTCGACTGTTTTTT.

The genes are TRBV7-9 and TRBJ1-1, with D tentatively TRBD1 (5 bases). V shed 5 bases and J shed 6 bases, with 13 bases lying between them. CDR1 is SEHNR, CDR2 FQNEAQ, per germline (reference sequence). The CDR3 has 13 residues. The CDR3 DNA reads as TGTGCCAGCAGCCCCCCTGGGGCGGCTGAAGCTTTCTTT. Translation: CASSPPGAAEAFF.

This chain connects TRBV6-2 or TRBV6-3 to TRBJ1-2; the D is unclear. The CDR3 has 15 amino acids. V lost 2 bases and J 5 bases, leaving 15 bases between the germline ends. The germline V gene encodes CDR1 MNHEY and CDR2 SVGEGT. The CDR3 sequence is CASSYGQDSFYGYTF. The CDR3 region has the DNA TGTGCCAGCAGTTACGGGCAGGATAGTTTTTATGGCTACACCTTC.

This sequence joins TRBV9 and TRBJ2-1; 10 bases are shared with TRBD1. V lost 0 bases, J lost 10 bases, and 4 bases stayed unmatched. The CDR3 runs 14 residues. The germline V gene encodes CDR1 SGDLS and CDR2 YYNGEE. DNA for the CDR3: TGTGCCAGCAGCGTAGGGGACAGGGGTCTGGAGCAGTTCTTC. It encodes CASSVGDRGLEQFF.

The genes are TRBV2 and TRBJ1-1, with a tentative D call TRBD1 (5 bases). Trimming stripped 6 bases from V and 3 bases from J, with 8 bases between. The germline V gene encodes CDR1 SNHLY and CDR2 FYNNEI. The CDR3 length is 12 residues. In DNA, the CDR3 is TGTGCCAGCAGGCGGGACCACACTGAAGCTTTCTTT. Translated, it gives CASRRDHTEAFF.

The rearrangement uses TRBV18 and TRBJ1-2; the match to TRBD1 covers 7 bases. Germline lookup yields CDR1 KGHSH and CDR2 LQKENI. This CDR3 is 13 amino acids long. The V and J ends lost 3 bases and 6 bases, in that order; junction bases with no gene match: 4. As DNA, the CDR3 is TGTGCCAGCTCACCGTCACAGGGGAATGGCTACACCTTC. Protein sequence: CASSPSQGNGYTF. The variable domain in full, completed from reference TRBV18 and TRBJ1-2, reads NAGVMQNPRHLVRRRGQEARLRCSPMKGHSHVYWYRQLPEEGLKFMVYLQKENIIDESGMPKERFSAEFPKEGPSILRIQQVVRGDSAAYFCASSPSQGNGYTFGSGTRLTVV.

The chain links TRBV5-1 to TRBJ2-5, with TRBD1 matching 9 bases. The junction had 4 bases not matched to a gene; V was cut back by 3 bases and J by 1 base. The germline gives CDR1 SGHRS, CDR2 YFSETQ. The CDR3 runs to 15 residues. The CDR3 here is CASSWRTGAQETQYF. As DNA, the CDR3 is TGCGCCAGCAGCTGGAGGACAGGGGCCCAAGAGACCCAGTACTTC.

The chain is built from TRBV10-3 and TRBJ2-4; the D gene is possibly TRBD2 (5 bases). Germline V gives CDR1 ENHRY, CDR2 SYGVKD. The V end was cut by 2 bases, the J end by 0 bases, with 11 bases between. This CDR3 has 16 amino acids. CDR3 region: CAISEGDGLAKNIQYF. CDR3 nucleotides: TGTGCCATCAGTGAGGGCGACGGACTAGCCAAAAACATTCAGTACTTC.

This clone was observed a few times. The chain joins TRBV27 to TRBJ1-2; 8 nucleotides match TRBD1. Germline CDR1 is MNHEY and CDR2 is SMNVEV (reference sequence). The length of the CDR3 is 13 residues. The V and J ends lost 8 bases and 4 bases, in that order; junction bases with no gene match: 6. The CDR3 nucleotides are TGTGCCAGCGGATACAGGGGGAGCTATGGCTACACCTTC. Protein product: CASGYRGSYGYTF.

The V gene is TRBV5-1, the J gene TRBJ2-3; 12 nucleotides agree with TRBD2. CDR3 size: 15 residues. V lost 4 bases, J lost 4 bases, and 4 bases stayed unmatched. CDR1 is SGHRS, CDR2 YFSETQ, per germline. The CDR3 DNA is TGCGCCAGCAGCGGGACTAGCGGGTTGGCAGATACGCAGTATTTT. Its translation: CASSGTSGLADTQYF. Full variable domain (rest looked up from reference TRBV5-1 and TRBJ2-3): KAGVTQTPRYLIKTRGQQVTLSCSPISGHRSVSWYQQTPGQGLQFLFEYFSETQRNKGNFPGRFSGRQFSNSRSEMNVSTLELGDSALYLCASSGTSGLADTQYFGPGTRLTVL.

The V call is TRBV3-1 (or the pseudogene TRBV3-2), the J call TRBJ2-5; D possibly corresponds to TRBD1 (6 bases). V lost 0 bases to trimming and J lost 5 bases, with 16 bases between them. CDR3 length equals 16 residues. CDR1 is LGHDT, CDR2 YNNKEL, per germline (reference sequence). The CDR3: CASSQDPGRGAETQYF. CDR3 coding DNA: TGTGCCAGCAGCCAAGATCCGGGCAGGGGAGCGGAGACCCAGTACTTC.

This chain uses TRBV6-5 with TRBJ1-1, with 8 bases fitting TRBD1. The V segment lost 7 bases and the J segment 7 bases; nucleotides outside the gene matches: 8. Germline V gene sequence: CDR1 MNHEY, CDR2 SVGAGI. This CDR3 has 13 residues. CDR3 sequence: CASTPGGEGEAFF. The DNA of the CDR3 is TGTGCCAGCACCCCAGGGGGCGAGGGTGAAGCTTTCTTT.

This rearrangement joins TRBV7-3 to TRBJ2-2, with 10 bases identical to TRBD2. CDR3 size: 15 residues. Per germline, CDR1 SGHTA and CDR2 FQGTGA. V trimming: 3 bases; J trimming: 5 bases; junction bases outside the gene matches: 3. CDR3 in amino acids: CASSFSAGGTGELFF. The DNA for the CDR3 is TGTGCCAGCAGCTTCTCAGCGGGAGGGACCGGGGAGCTGTTTTTT.

The CDR3 nucleotides read TGTGCCAGCAAAAGGGGCGCGGGGCAGCCCCAGCATTTT. This codes for CASKRGAGQPQHF. This rearrangement joins TRBV27 to TRBJ1-5, with a tentative D call TRBD1 (5 bases). The V and J ends lost 7 bases and 7 bases respectively, with 14 bases between them. Per germline, CDR1 MNHEY and CDR2 SMNVEV (reference sequence). The CDR3 covers 13 residues.

The chain joins TRBV5-1 to TRBJ2-3, with TRBD1 matching over 7 bases. Per germline, CDR1 SGHRS and CDR2 YFSETQ. Trimming at V came to 4 bases and at J to 2 bases, leaving 13 bases not matched to a gene. The CDR3 is 17 residues long. This chain's CDR3 is CASSPTVTGVPTDTQYF. Written as DNA, the CDR3 is TGCGCCAGCAGCCCTACAGTCACAGGGGTCCCCACAGATACGCAGTATTTT.